Sequencing of this T cell receptor (beta chain) was carried out in a study of T cell responses to AZD1222 COVID-19 vaccine. This clone was picked up a small number of times. Its antigen is unknown. The study, taken as a whole, reports: The repertoires were collected only after the peak T cell response. The study found Spike-specific TCR breadth and depth rose after two AZD1222 doses. Donors were largely white British and mainly female; clonal diversity was possibly underestimated.

The germline V gene encodes CDR1 SEHNR and CDR2 FQNEAQ (reference sequence). There are 17 residues in the CDR3. J lost 8 bases, V lost 7 bases, and 22 bases had no gene match. Sequencing used immunoSEQ multiplex PCR; TCRdb keeps in-frame clones, though not all of them. Counted here are more than 150,000 clones, 88% occurring once; the ten biggest clones make up 26%. This material consisted of peripheral blood, taken 28 days after the second AZD1222 dose. The sequence came from an adult who received the AZD1222 COVID-19 vaccine. The chain employs TRBV7-9 and TRBJ1-2; 7 nucleotides align to TRBD1. The CDR3 nucleotides are TGTGCCAGCATCAGTCTTCCCGGGACAGAACTTGGGGGAGGCTACACCTTC. Protein sequence: CASISLPGTELGGGYTF.